These 8 T cell receptor beta chains came from one sample sequenced in a study of monozygotic twins with inflammatory bowel disease (dated by TCRdb to between 2018 and 2020). The library was produced with 5' RACE. For sequencing, an Illumina HiSeq 2500 was employed. TCRdb reprocessed the reads, and each CDR3 protein sequence is entered once, without DNA. This sample's records show under 200,000 distinct CDR3 sequences. Together, the top ten hold more than 2.5% of the sample. The sample was blood. The receptors here all came from a human donor with ulcerative colitis or Crohn's disease, or a healthy co-twin of an affected twin (not recorded which).

J is TRBJ2-2 and V is TRBV30. Germline CDR1 is GTSNPN and CDR2 is SVGIG (reference sequence). The CDR3 loop spans 14 amino acids. The CDR3 reads CAWSVLANTGELFF.

V usage is TRBV27 and J usage is TRBJ2-5; TCRdb outputs TRBD2, but without DNA this stays unchecked. From germline, CDR1 is MNHEY and CDR2 SMNVEV (reference sequence). This CDR3 is built from 16 residues. The CDR3 is CASSLLVAGVRETQYF.

V usage is TRBV21-1 and J usage is TRBJ1-1. TRBV21-1 is given as a pseudogene. The CDR3 loop spans 15 amino acids. The CDR3 sequence: CASSKEEGPNTEAFF.

The J gene is TRBJ2-7, the V gene TRBV15; no DNA is available, so the TRBD2 call from TCRdb remains unchecked. The CDR3 contains 13 residues. In germline, CDR1 is LNHNV, CDR2 YYDKDF (reference sequence). The CDR3 spells CATSRGREIEQYF.

This chain uses TRBV7-3 with TRBJ2-2; TCRdb selects TRBD1, and the lack of DNA leaves this call unchecked. Germline V CDR1 and CDR2: SGHTA, FQGTGA. The CDR3 is 17 amino acids. The CDR3 region is CASSVQQGSPNTGELFF.

The chain joins TRBV6-2 or TRBV6-3 to TRBJ2-7. Germline CDR1 is MNHEY and CDR2 is SVGEGT. The CDR3 spans 12 residues. CDR3 sequence: CASSYSTGVQYF.

The chain joins TRBV7-2 to TRBJ1-4; TCRdb reports TRBD1, a call that lacks DNA to check it against. Germline V CDR1 and CDR2: SGHTA, FQGNSA. The CDR3 covers 15 residues. CDR3 amino acids: CASSLEGGSNEKLFF.

The rearrangement uses TRBV14 and TRBJ2-1; TCRdb returns TRBD1, unconfirmable since there is no DNA. The CDR3 extends over 16 amino acids. The germline V gene encodes CDR1 SGHDN and CDR2 FVKESK. The CDR3 is CASSQIGTGTYNEQFF. The whole variable domain, remainder taken from reference TRBV14 and TRBJ2-1, is EAGVTQFPSHSVIEKGQTVTLRCDPISGHDNLYWYRRVMGKEIKFLLHFVKESKQDESGMPNNRFLAERTGGTYSTLKVQPAELEDSGVYFCASSQIGTGTYNEQFFGPGTRLTVL.